This T cell receptor (beta chain) appears in the sequencing data of a study of blood T cell repertoires in COVID-19. Data came from immunoSEQ multiplex PCR; TCRdb stores just in-frame clones and leaves some out. The sample carries 430,000 or so clones, roughly 90% recorded once. The ends lost 1 base at V and 6 bases at J; junction bases unmatched: 14. CDR3 size: 18 residues. In germline, CDR1 is SEHNR, CDR2 FQNEAQ (reference sequence). The J gene is TRBJ2-1, the V gene TRBV7-9, with 8 bases fitting TRBD2. The TCR sequence derives from a woman between 40 and 50 years old who had recovered from COVID-19. The material sequenced was PBMCs or T cells enriched from blood (not recorded which). Here the CDR3 DNA reads TGTGCCAGCAGCTTAGTATGGCCCTCGGGGGGGGACTCCAATGAGCAGTTCTTC. Translating it yields CASSLVWPSGGDSNEQFF.